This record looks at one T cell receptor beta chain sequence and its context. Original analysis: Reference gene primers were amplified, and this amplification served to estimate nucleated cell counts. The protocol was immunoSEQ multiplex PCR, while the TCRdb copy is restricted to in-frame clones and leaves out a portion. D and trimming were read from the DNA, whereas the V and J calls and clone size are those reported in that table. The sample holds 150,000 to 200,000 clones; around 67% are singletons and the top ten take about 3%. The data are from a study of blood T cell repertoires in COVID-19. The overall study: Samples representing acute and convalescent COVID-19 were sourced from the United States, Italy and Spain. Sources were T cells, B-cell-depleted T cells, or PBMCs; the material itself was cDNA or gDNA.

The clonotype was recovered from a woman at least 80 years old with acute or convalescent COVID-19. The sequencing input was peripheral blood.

CDR3 sequence: CASSRGGTSGIQGELFF. As DNA, the CDR3 is TGTGCCAGCAGCCGCGGAGGGACTAGCGGGATTCAAGGGGAGCTGTTTTTT. The chain joins TRBV5-4 to TRBJ2-2; 13 bases align to TRBD2. Germline CDR1 and CDR2: SGHNT and YYREEE (reference sequence). Trimming removed 4 bases from V and 8 bases from J; junction bases left unmatched: 11. The length of the CDR3 is 17 residues. The full variable domain, with the rest looked up from reference TRBV5-4 and TRBJ2-2, is ETGVTQSPTHLIKTRGQQVTLRCSSQSGHNTVSWYQQALGQGPQFIFQYYREEENGRGNFPPRFSGLQFPNYSSELNVNALELDDSALYLCASSRGGTSGIQGELFFGEGSRLTVL.